The T cell receptor beta chain under discussion was sequenced for a study of CD8 T cells in Susac syndrome. The CDR3 runs 15 residues. Germline CDR1 reads SGHAT; CDR2 reads FQNNGV. V was trimmed by 1 base and J by 4 bases, leaving 10 bases between them. Study outcomes and limitations: The authors acknowledged that their TCR sequencing and HLA analysis involved a relatively small number of individuals.

Random hexamers were used to reverse transcribe an amount of about 0.45 to 1 ug RNA. Amplification of TCR beta CDR3 used immunoSEQ multiplex PCR across 54 Vbeta and 13 Jbeta. TCRdb re-derived calls from the immunoSEQ multiplex PCR reads in MiXCR, one entry per CDR3 protein. The sample includes about 190,000 distinct CDR3 sequences, approximately 93% of them seen just once. Notes on this clonotype: What it recognizes is unknown.

The sequenced target, TCR beta, came from blood CD8+ and CD4+ T cells. TEMRA cells underwent FACS enrichment and CD8+ and CD4+ T cells underwent negative isolation. This TCR was sampled from a human donor in good health. The sequenced material came from CD4+ T cells from PBMCs. J is TRBJ2-2 and V is TRBV11-2; the D is unclear. CDR3 nucleotides: TGTGCCAGCAGCTTAGTACAGACAAGCACCGGGGAGCTGTTTTTT. Residues: CASSLVQTSTGELFF.